This T cell receptor beta chain was captured by sequencing in a study of T cells in localized non-small cell lung cancer. Study results and caveats: Uninvolved adjacent lung had higher T cell clonality than tumor and all other tissues. Overall survival was longer when the density of T cells in the blood was higher. There were a median 57 of the top 100 tumor clones appearing in adjacent lung.

The CDR3 is made up of 13 amino acids. Germline values: CDR1 SGHTA, CDR2 FQGTGA. V gave up 4 bases and J gave up 5 bases, with 11 bases separating them. Only in-frame clones appear in the TCRdb table, and some are missing; sequencing was by immunoSEQ multiplex PCR. The profile shows roughly 38,000 clones, 80% to 90% of them singletons. Concerning this clone: Antigen unknown.

V usage is TRBV7-3 and J usage is TRBJ1-1; weak D call: TRBD1 (6 bases). The material sequenced was peripheral blood mononuclear cells, taken before any cancer treatment. The clonotype originates from a male donor aged 60 or over with stage II lung adenocarcinoma. CDR3 bases: TGTGCCAGCAGCTCACAGGGTGGGACTGAAGCTTTCTTT. Residues: CASSSQGGTEAFF.